The T cell receptor beta chain under discussion was sequenced for a study of beta chain features in type 1 diabetes. Reverse transcribing all isolated RNA meant expressed TCRB transcripts were sequenced. Libraries were prepared by immunoSEQ multiplex PCR; TCRdb keeps only in-frame clonotypes and omits some of them. Counted here are about 290,000 clones, under 8.5% occurring once; the ten biggest clones make up 1%. The V end lost 6 bases, the J end lost 5 bases, and 16 bases lay between the germline ends. Germline V gene sequence: CDR1 LNHDA, CDR2 SQIVND (reference sequence). The CDR3 contains 14 residues.

The rearrangement links TRBV19 to TRBJ1-1; D possibly corresponds to TRBD1 (5 bases). The sequencing sample was made of central memory CD4+ T cells from blood. The sequence was obtained from a woman between 18 and 29 years old in good health. CDR3 nucleotides: TGTGCCAGTAGCGATCTTAGGGACCGAACTGAAGCTTTCTTT. The encoded protein is CASSDLRDRTEAFF.